This TCR beta chain stems from a study of T cells in Graves' hyperthyroidism and ophthalmopathy. Study outcomes and limitations: Most expanded thyroid clonotypes above 0.001 recurred in blood.

This clonotype was seen ten or more times. No antigen is known for it. With 3 bases clipped from V and 8 bases from J, the junction kept 5 bases outside the gene matches. Germline V gene sequence: CDR1 SGHRS, CDR2 YFSETQ. CDR3 length: 13 residues. Using RNA transcripts as the source, TCR beta CDR3 regions were amplified. The HTBI set primed first-round TCR CDR3 RT-PCR. MiXCR, run by TCRdb on the multiplex PCR reads, gives a single entry per CDR3 protein. The sample lists about 360,000 distinct CDR3 sequences; 19% were seen once. Diagnosing involved the use of clinical symptoms, serum thyroxine and TRAb, thyroid ultrasound and orbital computed tomography.

This receptor was obtained from a woman aged 18-30 years with Graves' hyperthyroidism. The rearrangement joins TRBV5-1 to TRBJ1-5; 7 bases line up with TRBD1. The sequenced sample was blood. CDR3 amino acids: CASSSQGSEPQHF. For the CDR3, the DNA is TGCGCCAGCAGCTCACAGGGGTCGGAGCCCCAGCATTTT.